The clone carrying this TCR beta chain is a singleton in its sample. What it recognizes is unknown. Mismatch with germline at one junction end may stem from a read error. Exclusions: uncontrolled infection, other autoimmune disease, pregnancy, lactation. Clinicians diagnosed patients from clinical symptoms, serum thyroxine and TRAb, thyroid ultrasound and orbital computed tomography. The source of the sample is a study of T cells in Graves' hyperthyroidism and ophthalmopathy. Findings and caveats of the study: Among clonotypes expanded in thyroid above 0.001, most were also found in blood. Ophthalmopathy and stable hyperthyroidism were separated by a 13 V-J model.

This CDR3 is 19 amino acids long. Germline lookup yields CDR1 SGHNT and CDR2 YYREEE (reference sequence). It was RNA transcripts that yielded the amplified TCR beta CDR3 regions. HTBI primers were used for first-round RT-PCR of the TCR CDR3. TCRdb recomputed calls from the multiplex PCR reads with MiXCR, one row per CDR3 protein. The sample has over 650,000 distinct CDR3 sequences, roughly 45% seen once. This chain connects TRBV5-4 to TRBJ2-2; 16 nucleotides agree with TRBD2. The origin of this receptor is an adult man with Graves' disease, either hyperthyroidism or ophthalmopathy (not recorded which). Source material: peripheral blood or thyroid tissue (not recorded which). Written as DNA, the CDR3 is TGCGCCAGCAGCCGACCGGGACTAGCGGGGGGGCGAGGCACCGGGGAGCTGTTTTTT. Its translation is CASSRPGLAGGRGTGELFF.